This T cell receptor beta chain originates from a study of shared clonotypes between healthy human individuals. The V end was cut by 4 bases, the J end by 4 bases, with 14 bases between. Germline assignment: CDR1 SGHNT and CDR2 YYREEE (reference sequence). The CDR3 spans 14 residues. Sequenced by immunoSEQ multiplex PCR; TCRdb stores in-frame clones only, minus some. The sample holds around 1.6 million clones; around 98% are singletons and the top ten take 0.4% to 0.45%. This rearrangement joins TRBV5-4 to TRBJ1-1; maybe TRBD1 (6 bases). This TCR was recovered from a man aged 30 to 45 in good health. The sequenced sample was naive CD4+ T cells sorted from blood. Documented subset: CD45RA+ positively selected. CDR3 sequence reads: CASSLTGRSTEAFF. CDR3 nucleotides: TGTGCCAGCAGCCTCACAGGGAGAAGCACTGAAGCTTTCTTT.